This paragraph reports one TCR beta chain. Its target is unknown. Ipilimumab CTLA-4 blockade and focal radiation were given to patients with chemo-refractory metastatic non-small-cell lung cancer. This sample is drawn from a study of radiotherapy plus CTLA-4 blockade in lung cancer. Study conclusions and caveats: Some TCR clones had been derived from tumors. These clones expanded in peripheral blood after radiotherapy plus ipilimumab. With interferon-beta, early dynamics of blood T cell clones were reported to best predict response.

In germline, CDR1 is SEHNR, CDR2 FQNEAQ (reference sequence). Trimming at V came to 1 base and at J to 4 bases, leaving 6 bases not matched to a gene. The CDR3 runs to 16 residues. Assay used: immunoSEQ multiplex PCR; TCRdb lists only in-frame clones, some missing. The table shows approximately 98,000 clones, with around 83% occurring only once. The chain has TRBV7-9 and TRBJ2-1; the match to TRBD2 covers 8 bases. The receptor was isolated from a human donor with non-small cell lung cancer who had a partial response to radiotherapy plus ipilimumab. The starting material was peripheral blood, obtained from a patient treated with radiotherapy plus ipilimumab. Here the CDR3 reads CASSLVRGRQYNEQFF. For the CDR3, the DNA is TGTGCCAGCAGCTTAGTGCGCGGGAGGCAATACAATGAGCAGTTCTTC. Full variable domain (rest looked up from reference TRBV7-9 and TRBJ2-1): DTGVSQNPRHKITKRGQNVTFRCDPISEHNRLYWYRQTLGQGPEFLTYFQNEAQLEKSRLLSDRFSAERPKGSFSTLEIQRTEQGDSAMYLCASSLVRGRQYNEQFFGPGTRLTVL.